A selection of T cell receptor beta chains follows, all from one sample in a study of cytomegalovirus exposure and HLA in healthy donors. Clones were read by immunoSEQ multiplex PCR, and TCRdb kept only the in-frame ones, dropping some. The table shows 100,000 to 150,000 clones, with roughly 81% occurring only once. Material: PBMCs. These receptors came from a woman aged 25 to 39 in good health and CMV-seronegative. Both conserved end residues are part of each CDR3. Each record gives: V gene, CDR3 length, J gene, clone size, D gene, CDR3 protein, CDR3 DNA. A D gene is named only where the DNA matches it firmly. Where a row states a size, it is once, few, many or the class of an expanded clone; other rows omit it.

V gene: TRBV7-2
CDR3 length: 13
J gene: TRBJ2-5
clone size: NA
D gene: NA
CDR3 protein: CASSPIAGETQYF
CDR3 DNA: TGTGCCAGCAGCCCGATTGCGGGGGAGACCCAGTACTTC

V gene: TRBV27
CDR3 length: 16
J gene: TRBJ2-7
clone size: NA
D gene: TRBD2
CDR3 protein: CASSLTRGRVSYEQYF
CDR3 DNA: TGTGCCAGCAGCTTGACTCGGGGGAGGGTCTCCTACGAGCAGTACTTC

V gene: TRBV19
CDR3 length: 13
J gene: TRBJ2-1
clone size: NA
D gene: NA
CDR3 protein: CASSIWALNEQFF
CDR3 DNA: TGTGCCAGTAGTATCTGGGCCCTAAATGAGCAGTTCTTC

V gene: TRBV5-4
CDR3 length: 16
J gene: TRBJ2-5
clone size: NA
D gene: TRBD2
CDR3 protein: CASRARGTKTQETQYF
CDR3 DNA: TGTGCCAGCAGAGCTCGGGGGACTAAAACCCAAGAGACCCAGTACTTC

V gene: TRBV5-4
CDR3 length: 15
J gene: TRBJ1-2
clone size: NA
D gene: NA
CDR3 protein: CASSRFQVGNYGYTF
CDR3 DNA: TGTGCCAGCAGTCGTTTTCAGGTCGGAAACTATGGCTACACCTTC

V gene: TRBV10-2
CDR3 length: 16
J gene: TRBJ1-1
clone size: NA
D gene: TRBD1
CDR3 protein: CASQEGAWNLNTEAFF
CDR3 DNA: TGCGCCAGCCAGGAGGGGGCTTGGAATTTGAACACTGAAGCTTTCTTT

V gene: TRBV2
CDR3 length: 16
J gene: TRBJ2-1
clone size: NA
D gene: TRBD2
CDR3 protein: CASSPIAGGIPNEQFF
CDR3 DNA: TGTGCCAGCAGTCCAATAGCGGGAGGGATCCCTAATGAGCAGTTCTTC

V gene: TRBV6-4
CDR3 length: 16
J gene: TRBJ2-3
clone size: NA
D gene: TRBD2
CDR3 protein: CASSDDGTSGTDTQYF
CDR3 DNA: TGTGCCAGCAGTGACGATGGGACTAGCGGCACAGATACGCAGTATTTT

V gene: TRBV2
CDR3 length: 15
J gene: TRBJ1-4
clone size: NA
D gene: TRBD1
CDR3 protein: CASRTGTVYNEKLFF
CDR3 DNA: TGTGCCAGCAGGACCGGGACAGTCTATAATGAAAAACTGTTTTTT

V gene: TRBV9
CDR3 length: 14
J gene: TRBJ2-7
clone size: NA
D gene: NA
CDR3 protein: CASSVGPYTYEQYF
CDR3 DNA: TGTGCCAGCAGCGTAGGTCCTTATACCTACGAGCAGTACTTC

V gene: TRBV7-3
CDR3 length: 15
J gene: TRBJ2-6
clone size: NA
D gene: NA
CDR3 protein: CASSPRNSGANGLTF
CDR3 DNA: TGTGCCAGCAGCCCGCGGAATTCTGGGGCCAACGGCCTGACTTTC

V gene: TRBV28
CDR3 length: 13
J gene: TRBJ1-2
clone size: NA
D gene: NA
CDR3 protein: CASTSSWASGYTF
CDR3 DNA: TGTGCCAGCACTTCCTCATGGGCATCTGGCTACACCTTC

V gene: TRBV19
CDR3 length: 13
J gene: TRBJ1-2
clone size: few
D gene: NA
CDR3 protein: CASSPRGQYGYTF
CDR3 DNA: TGTGCCAGTAGCCCCCGGGGTCAGTATGGCTACACCTTC

V gene: TRBV6-6
CDR3 length: 14
J gene: TRBJ1-6
clone size: NA
D gene: NA
CDR3 protein: CASRDYKDNSPLHF
CDR3 DNA: TGTGCCAGCAGAGACTACAAAGATAATTCACCCCTCCACTTT

V gene: TRBV13
CDR3 length: 13
J gene: TRBJ2-7
clone size: NA
D gene: NA
CDR3 protein: CASSFRGSYEQYF
CDR3 DNA: TGTGCCAGCAGCTTTCGGGGCTCCTACGAGCAGTACTTC

V gene: TRBV27
CDR3 length: 14
J gene: TRBJ1-6
clone size: few
D gene: TRBD1
CDR3 protein: CASSLGQGFSPLHF
CDR3 DNA: TGTGCCAGCAGTTTGGGACAGGGATTTTCACCCCTCCACTTT

V gene: TRBV15
CDR3 length: 16
J gene: TRBJ2-1
clone size: NA
D gene: TRBD2
CDR3 protein: CATSEARGVMLHEQFF
CDR3 DNA: TGTGCCACCAGCGAGGCTCGGGGGGTCATGCTGCATGAGCAGTTCTTC

V gene: TRBV10-3
CDR3 length: 14
J gene: TRBJ1-2
clone size: NA
D gene: NA
CDR3 protein: CAILPTSRSYRYTF
CDR3 DNA: TGTGCCATCCTTCCCACTTCTCGGTCTTATCGCTACACCTTC

V gene: TRBV19
CDR3 length: 17
J gene: TRBJ2-1
clone size: NA
D gene: TRBD2
CDR3 protein: CASSNPRGAARGNEQFF
CDR3 DNA: TGTGCCAGTAGTAACCCGCGGGGGGCTGCCAGAGGTAATGAGCAGTTCTTC

V gene: TRBV7-6
CDR3 length: 14
J gene: TRBJ2-5
clone size: once
D gene: NA
CDR3 protein: CASSLRSSRETQYF
CDR3 DNA: TGTGCCAGCAGCTTGAGGTCTAGTCGAGAGACCCAGTACTTC

V gene: TRBV6-1
CDR3 length: 13
J gene: TRBJ2-7
clone size: NA
D gene: NA
CDR3 protein: CASSEYGLDEQYF
CDR3 DNA: TGTGCCAGCAGTGAATATGGGCTTGACGAGCAGTACTTC

V gene: TRBV4-2
CDR3 length: 17
J gene: TRBJ2-1
clone size: few
D gene: TRBD2
CDR3 protein: CASSQGGLAGVIGEQFF
CDR3 DNA: TGTGCCAGCAGCCAAGGAGGACTAGCGGGAGTTATCGGTGAGCAGTTCTTC

V gene: TRBV28
CDR3 length: 16
J gene: TRBJ2-3
clone size: NA
D gene: TRBD1
CDR3 protein: CASSPLGTGHTDTQYF
CDR3 DNA: TGTGCCAGCAGCCCCTTGGGGACAGGGCACACAGATACGCAGTATTTT

V gene: TRBV28
CDR3 length: 14
J gene: TRBJ1-1
clone size: NA
D gene: NA
CDR3 protein: CASGSPVGRAEAFF
CDR3 DNA: TGTGCCAGCGGTTCCCCGGTAGGGAGAGCTGAAGCTTTCTTT

V gene: TRBV9
CDR3 length: 14
J gene: TRBJ2-2
clone size: NA
D gene: TRBD2
CDR3 protein: CASSVGGGAGELFF
CDR3 DNA: TGTGCCAGCAGCGTAGGTGGGGGGGCCGGGGAGCTGTTTTTT

V gene: TRBV2
CDR3 length: 17
J gene: TRBJ2-2
clone size: NA
D gene: TRBD2
CDR3 protein: CASSEGVTSGDTGELFF
CDR3 DNA: TGTGCCAGCAGCGAGGGGGTGACTAGCGGGGACACCGGGGAGCTGTTTTTT

V gene: TRBV6-4
CDR3 length: 15
J gene: TRBJ1-1
clone size: NA
D gene: NA
CDR3 protein: CASSPEGRGPGEAFF
CDR3 DNA: TGTGCCAGCAGTCCCGAAGGCAGGGGACCGGGTGAAGCTTTCTTT

V gene: TRBV11-3
CDR3 length: 15
J gene: TRBJ2-2
clone size: NA
D gene: NA
CDR3 protein: CASSFRTANTGELFF
CDR3 DNA: TGTGCCAGCAGCTTCCGGACAGCTAACACCGGGGAGCTGTTTTTT

V gene: TRBV10-3
CDR3 length: 13
J gene: TRBJ1-1
clone size: few
D gene: TRBD1
CDR3 protein: CAIRGQVNTEAFF
CDR3 DNA: TGTGCCATCAGAGGACAGGTCAACACTGAAGCTTTCTTT

V gene: TRBV6-1
CDR3 length: 14
J gene: TRBJ2-7
clone size: NA
D gene: TRBD1
CDR3 protein: CASRLRGSLYEQYF
CDR3 DNA: TGTGCCAGCCGCCTCAGGGGGTCTCTCTACGAGCAGTACTTC

V gene: TRBV4-3
CDR3 length: 14
J gene: TRBJ1-2
clone size: NA
D gene: NA
CDR3 protein: CASSQDAQGGGYTF
CDR3 DNA: TGCGCCAGCAGCCAAGATGCCCAGGGTGGCGGCTACACCTTC

V gene: TRBV28
CDR3 length: 13
J gene: TRBJ1-5
clone size: NA
D gene: TRBD1
CDR3 protein: CASRDRVNQPQHF
CDR3 DNA: TGTGCCAGCAGGGACAGGGTAAATCAGCCCCAGCATTTT

V gene: TRBV6-5
CDR3 length: 15
J gene: TRBJ2-5
clone size: NA
D gene: TRBD1
CDR3 protein: CASSSGTGGGETQYF
CDR3 DNA: TGTGCCAGCAGCTCCGGGACAGGGGGCGGCGAGACCCAGTACTTC

V gene: TRBV5-5
CDR3 length: 15
J gene: TRBJ1-3
clone size: NA
D gene: NA
CDR3 protein: CASSRRKFSGNTIYF
CDR3 DNA: TGTGCCAGCAGCCGCAGGAAATTCTCTGGAAACACCATATATTTT

V gene: TRBV14
CDR3 length: 15
J gene: TRBJ2-7
clone size: NA
D gene: NA
CDR3 protein: CASSQNTGATYEQYF
CDR3 DNA: TGTGCCAGCAGCCAAAACACTGGGGCCACCTACGAGCAGTACTTC

V gene: TRBV5-1
CDR3 length: 15
J gene: TRBJ1-4
clone size: NA
D gene: NA
CDR3 protein: CASSLGWRANEKLFF
CDR3 DNA: TGCGCCAGCAGCTTGGGTTGGCGGGCAAATGAAAAACTGTTTTTT

V gene: TRBV5-6
CDR3 length: 15
J gene: TRBJ2-7
clone size: NA
D gene: TRBD1
CDR3 protein: CASSLGQGSSYEQYF
CDR3 DNA: TGTGCCAGCAGCTTGGGACAGGGTTCCTCCTACGAGCAGTACTTC

V gene: TRBV6-1
CDR3 length: 15
J gene: TRBJ1-5
clone size: once
D gene: NA
CDR3 protein: CASSQQGVGNQPQHF
CDR3 DNA: TGTGCCAGCAGTCAACAGGGTGTGGGCAATCAGCCCCAGCATTTT

V gene: TRBV4-1
CDR3 length: 14
J gene: TRBJ2-6
clone size: NA
D gene: NA
CDR3 protein: CASSPQTGANVLTF
CDR3 DNA: TGCGCCAGCAGCCCACAGACAGGGGCCAACGTCCTGACTTTC

V gene: TRBV6-5
CDR3 length: 13
J gene: TRBJ1-6
clone size: NA
D gene: NA
CDR3 protein: CASRPGLTSPLHF
CDR3 DNA: TGTGCCAGCAGACCGGGACTGACCTCACCCCTCCACTTT

V gene: TRBV5-4
CDR3 length: 16
J gene: TRBJ2-5
clone size: NA
D gene: TRBD2
CDR3 protein: CASSRGLAPLQETQYF
CDR3 DNA: TGTGCCAGCAGCCGAGGACTAGCTCCCCTACAAGAGACCCAGTACTTC

V gene: TRBV6-4
CDR3 length: 15
J gene: TRBJ2-3
clone size: few
D gene: TRBD2
CDR3 protein: CASSDSSGGADTQYF
CDR3 DNA: TGTGCCAGCAGTGACTCTAGCGGGGGGGCAGATACGCAGTATTTT

V gene: TRBV11-2
CDR3 length: 13
J gene: TRBJ1-2
clone size: once
D gene: NA
CDR3 protein: CAARGPGPYGYTF
CDR3 DNA: TGTGCCGCCAGGGGTCCGGGCCCCTATGGCTACACCTTC

V gene: TRBV19
CDR3 length: 15
J gene: TRBJ2-1
clone size: NA
D gene: TRBD1
CDR3 protein: CASRPDRGPYNEQFF
CDR3 DNA: TGTGCCAGTAGGCCAGACAGGGGGCCTTACAATGAGCAGTTCTTC